A single sample is the source of the 28 T cell receptor beta chains below, sequenced in a study of OX40 agonist ivuxolimab in advanced cancers. Sequenced by immunoSEQ multiplex PCR; TCRdb stores in-frame clones only, minus some. There are over 70,000 clones in the sample; 70% to 90% occur only once, and approximately 2% lies in the top ten. Specimen: CD4+ or CD8+ T cells sorted from blood, collected in a trial of the OX40 agonist ivuxolimab. The source is an adult with an advanced solid tumor such as melanoma, head and neck, liver or kidney cancer.

The chain recombines TRBV6-5 with TRBJ1-4; perhaps TRBD1 as D (6 bases). With 4 bases removed from V and 4 bases from J, the gap between germline ends came to 13 bases. Per the germline V gene, CDR1 is MNHEY and CDR2 is SVGAGI. This CDR3 region has 15 residues. In nucleotides, the CDR3 is TGTGCCAGCAGTTCCGGGGGGGCGGGTAATGAAAAACTGTTTTTT. Translation: CASSSGGAGNEKLFF.

The V call is TRBV4-1, the J call TRBJ1-2; D unresolved. Germline CDR1 is MGHRA and CDR2 is YSYEKL. The length of the CDR3 is 13 residues. The V end was cut by 5 bases, the J end by 8 bases, with 15 bases between. In DNA, the CDR3 is TGCGCCAGCAGCTTCGGGCCGGTGGAGGGCTACACCTTC. It translates to CASSFGPVEGYTF.

The V call is TRBV6-1, the J call TRBJ1-4; D remains unclear. V dropped 10 bases and J dropped 0 bases, with 15 bases sitting between them. The CDR3 extends over 15 amino acids. Looked up from germline, CDR1 is MNHNS and CDR2 is SASEGT. The CDR3 protein is CAIRDGSATNEKLFF. The CDR3 DNA reads TGTGCCATCCGTGATGGTTCTGCAACTAATGAAAAACTGTTTTTT.

The rearrangement joins TRBV2 to TRBJ1-4, with a possible D match to TRBD1 (5 bases). The ends were cut back, 6 bases at V and 6 bases at J, with 14 bases in the middle. The CDR3 is made up of 14 amino acids. Germline lookup yields CDR1 SNHLY and CDR2 FYNNEI. The CDR3: CASSKMDTDEKLFF. CDR3 DNA sequence: TGTGCCAGCAGCAAGATGGACACCGATGAAAAACTGTTTTTT. Full variable domain (missing parts from reference TRBV2 and TRBJ1-4): EPEVTQTPSHQVTQMGQEVILRCVPISNHLYFYWYRQILGQKVEFLVSFYNNEISEKSEIFDDQFSVERPDGSNFTLKIRSTKLEDSAMYFCASSKMDTDEKLFFGSGTQLSVL.

The chain uses TRBV5-1 and TRBJ2-1, with 7 bases lining up with TRBD1. CDR1 SGHRS and CDR2 YFSETQ come from the germline V gene. Germline trimming cut 5 bases from V and 4 bases from J; bases unmatched to any gene: 9. This CDR3 is built from 15 residues. CDR3 DNA: TGCGCCAGCAGTCTGGGACAGACGGGGTACAATGAGCAGTTCTTC. The encoded protein is CASSLGQTGYNEQFF.

The J gene is TRBJ1-1, the V gene TRBV15, with a possible D match to TRBD1 (5 bases). The V and J ends lost 1 base and 2 bases respectively, with 23 bases between them. The CDR3 covers 19 residues. CDR1 is LNHNV, CDR2 YYDKDF, per germline (reference sequence). The CDR3 DNA reads as TGTGCCACCAGCAGAGGTGCGGGGCCTTCAGTGCGGGTTAACACTGAAGCTTTCTTT. This codes for CATSRGAGPSVRVNTEAFF.

This chain connects TRBV5-4 to TRBJ1-2; a possible D gene is TRBD1 (5 bases). This CDR3 comprises 13 residues. V was pared by 4 bases and J by 8 bases, with 15 bases between. Germline CDR1 reads SGHNT; CDR2 reads YYREEE (reference sequence). DNA of the CDR3: TGTGCCAGCAGCCGGGACGGGAGTCAGGGCTACACCTTC. Protein: CASSRDGSQGYTF.

V gene TRBV7-6 combines with J gene TRBJ2-6; no clear D gene. The CDR3 covers 15 residues. Germline CDR1 reads SGHVS; CDR2 reads FNYEAQ. Trimming took off 2 bases at V and 0 bases at J, with 5 bases between the two ends. The CDR3 nucleotides are TGTGCCAGCAGCTTACGGCGCTCTGGGGCCAACGTCCTGACTTTC. This sequence encodes CASSLRRSGANVLTF.

The J gene is TRBJ1-3, the V gene TRBV29-1; 7 positions agree with TRBD1. V shed 8 bases, J shed 4 bases, and the junction held 11 bases outside the gene matches. The CDR3 runs 14 residues. Germline CDR1 reads SQVTM; CDR2 reads ANQGSEA. The CDR3 region is CSLNSGGSGNTIYF. CDR3 nucleotide sequence: TGCAGCCTTAACTCAGGGGGATCGGGAAACACCATATATTTT. The full variable domain, completed using reference TRBV29-1 and TRBJ1-3, is SAVISQKPSRDICQRGTSLTIQCQVDSQVTMMFWYRQQPGQSLTLIATANQGSEATYESGFVIDKFPISRPNLTFSTLTVSNMSPEDSSIYLCSLNSGGSGNTIYFGEGSWLTVV.

The V call is TRBV5-1, the J call TRBJ2-5; possibly TRBD1 or TRBD2 for D (5 bases each). The germline gives CDR1 SGHRS, CDR2 YFSETQ. Trimming left V 0 bases short and J 4 bases short, with 7 bases between. This CDR3 spans 13 amino acids. This chain's CDR3 is CASSLAGPETQYF. The CDR3 region has the DNA TGCGCCAGCAGCTTGGCGGGGCCAGAGACCCAGTACTTC.

The chain links TRBV2 to TRBJ1-6; the D gene is possibly TRBD1 (5 bases). Germline V gives CDR1 SNHLY, CDR2 FYNNEI. The CDR3 spans 15 residues. Deletions cut 6 bases from V and 14 bases from J, with 23 bases between. For the CDR3, the DNA is TGTGCCAGCAGCGACCGGGCCAGGGCGGGTGGAGCCCTCCACTTT. Protein product: CASSDRARAGGALHF.

The V call is TRBV7-6, the J call TRBJ1-2; the D is unclear. There are 13 residues in the CDR3. Trimming removed 4 bases at V and 8 bases at J, with 14 bases between. Germline V CDR1 and CDR2: SGHVS, FNYEAQ. The CDR3 DNA sequence: TGTGCCAGCAGCTCGCTCCGGTCGGGGGGCTACACCTTC. Translating it yields CASSSLRSGGYTF.

This chain connects TRBV27 to TRBJ2-7; maybe TRBD1 (6 bases). V gave up 4 bases and J gave up 5 bases, with 12 bases separating them. CDR1 MNHEY and CDR2 SMNVEV come from the germline V gene (reference sequence). The CDR3 is made up of 13 amino acids. As DNA, the CDR3 is TGTGCCAGCAGTTGGTTGGCAGGGGACGAGCAGTACTTC. This sequence encodes CASSWLAGDEQYF.

As DNA, the CDR3 is TGTGCCAGCAGTTCCACTTACACTGAAGCTTTCTTT. As protein: CASSSTYTEAFF. The chain carries TRBV6-5 and TRBJ1-1; no clear D gene. The CDR3 spans 12 residues. V shed 4 bases and J shed 3 bases, with 6 bases lying between them. The germline V gene has CDR1 MNHEY and CDR2 SVGAGI.

The chain has TRBV10-3 and TRBJ2-2, with TRBD2 matching 12 bases. The germline CDR1 and CDR2 sequences are ENHRY and SYGVKD. V shed 10 bases, J shed 5 bases, and the junction held 11 bases outside the gene matches. The CDR3 sequence is 16 residues long. Here the CDR3 reads CASHDSTSGGTGELFF. DNA of the CDR3: TGTGCCAGTCACGACTCCACTAGCGGGGGGACCGGGGAGCTGTTTTTT.

The gene calls are TRBV14 and TRBJ1-2; tentative D call: TRBD1 (6 bases). Between the trimmed V and J ends, which lost 2 bases and 7 bases, there was a span of 11 bases. In germline, CDR1 is SGHDN, CDR2 FVKESK. This CDR3 is 13 amino acids long. The CDR3 loop is CASSQLLDSGYTF. The CDR3 DNA follows: TGTGCCAGCAGCCAACTCCTGGACAGTGGCTACACCTTC.

This clone was seen only once. This chain uses TRBV28 with TRBJ2-7; 8 bases are shared with TRBD2. Germline CDR1 MDHEN, CDR2 SYDVKM. Trimming took 7 bases from V and 3 from J; bases not matched to a gene: 11. The CDR3 is 15 residues long. CDR3 bases: TGTGCCAGCACTTCGGGGGGACTAGGTAACTACGAGCAGTACTTC. Translating gives CASTSGGLGNYEQYF. Supplemented by reference TRBV28 and TRBJ2-7, the full variable domain reads DVKVTQSSRYLVKRTGEKVFLECVQDMDHENMFWYRQDPGLGLRLIYFSYDVKMKEKGDIPEGYSVSREKKERFSLILESASTNQTSMYLCASTSGGLGNYEQYFGPGTRLTVT.

Here the CDR3 reads CASSTRQGMAFF. The CDR3 DNA follows: TGTGCCAGCAGCACCCGACAGGGTATGGCTTTCTTT. This chain joins TRBV7-2 and TRBJ1-1, with 7 positions matching TRBD1. Germline V gene sequence: CDR1 SGHTA, CDR2 FQGNSA. V lost 5 bases to trimming and J lost 11 bases; unmatched junction nucleotides: 8. This CDR3 contains 12 residues.

This clone has only a few counts. The DNA of the CDR3 is TGTGCCAGCAGGGACGGCGTCACTGAAGCTTTCTTT. Protein sequence: CASRDGVTEAFF. The chain employs TRBV7-9 and TRBJ1-1; D uncertain. The ends were cut back, 6 bases at V and 4 bases at J, with 9 bases in the middle. From germline, CDR1 is SEHNR and CDR2 FQNEAQ (reference sequence). The CDR3 spans 12 residues.

This chain uses TRBV28 with TRBJ1-1; TRBD1 aligns across 7 bases. CDR1 and CDR2 (germline): MDHEN, SYDVKM. The CDR3 covers 14 residues. The trim removed 8 bases at V and 1 base at J, leaving 7 bases unmatched. The CDR3, as DNA: TGTGCCAGCGGGGAACAGGGGAGGAACACTGAAGCTTTCTTT. Translation gives CASGEQGRNTEAFF. Looking up the rest from reference TRBV28 and TRBJ1-1 gives the full variable domain: DVKVTQSSRYLVKRTGEKVFLECVQDMDHENMFWYRQDPGLGLRLIYFSYDVKMKEKGDIPEGYSVSREKKERFSLILESASTNQTSMYLCASGEQGRNTEAFFGQGTRLTVV.

A single count supports this clone. The V and J genes are TRBV7-2 and TRBJ2-1; TRBD2 matches 11 bases. The germline V gene has CDR1 SGHTA and CDR2 FQGNSA. The CDR3 totals 16 residues. Trimming at V came to 2 bases and at J to 7 bases, leaving 7 bases not matched to a gene. CDR3 DNA sequence: TGTGCCAGCAGCTTATCTGCGGGACTAGCGGCGAATGAGCAGTTCTTC. It encodes CASSLSAGLAANEQFF. Complete variable domain (other parts from reference TRBV7-2 and TRBJ2-1): GAGVSQSPSNKVTEKGKDVELRCDPISGHTALYWYRQSLGQGLEFLIYFQGNSAPDKSGLPSDRFSAERTGGSVSTLTIQRTQQEDSAVYLCASSLSAGLAANEQFFGPGTRLTVL.

In this sample, this clone turned up a few times. The chain links TRBV6-5 to TRBJ1-1; a possible D gene is TRBD1 (5 bases). Trimming took 6 bases from V and 4 from J, leaving 15 bases between them. CDR1 and CDR2 (germline): MNHEY, SVGAGI. The CDR3 consists of 14 residues. The CDR3 coding sequence is TGTGCCAGCAGCCATAACAGGCGGAGCACTGAAGCTTTCTTT. It is translated as CASSHNRRSTEAFF.

The chain has TRBV30 and TRBJ1-4; possible D gene TRBD1, 5 bases. The CDR3 covers 16 residues. V gave up 2 bases and J gave up 5 bases, with 18 bases separating them. The germline V gene encodes CDR1 GTSNPN and CDR2 SVGIG (reference sequence). The CDR3 region is CAWSLPRVVGNEKLFF. DNA of the CDR3: TGTGCCTGGAGTCTTCCCAGGGTGGTTGGGAATGAAAAACTGTTTTTT.

The J gene is TRBJ1-5, the V gene TRBV4-1; 9 positions agree with TRBD1. Germline CDR1 is MGHRA and CDR2 is YSYEKL. The V segment lost 3 bases and the J segment 4 bases; nucleotides outside the gene matches: 7. The CDR3 is 16 amino acids. CDR3 sequence (DNA): TGCGCCAGCAGCCAGGGGACAGGGCTCAGGAATCAGCCCCAGCATTTT. Its translation is CASSQGTGLRNQPQHF.

This clone appeared once. The gene calls are TRBV5-6 and TRBJ2-6; tentatively, D is TRBD1 or TRBD2 (6 bases each). Trimming stripped 4 bases from V and 5 bases from J, with 22 bases between. CDR3 length: 18 residues. Germline CDR1 SGHDT, CDR2 YYEEEE. Written as DNA, the CDR3 is TGTGCCAGCAGCCGTGGGGGTACGGGGGCTAGCAGGGCCAACGTCCTGACTTTC. It encodes CASSRGGTGASRANVLTF.

In this sample, this clone turned up a few times. This chain connects TRBV6-1 to TRBJ2-7; possibly TRBD1 or TRBD2 for D (5 bases each). Trimming removed 5 bases from V and 3 bases from J, with 11 bases in between. The CDR3 sequence is 13 residues long. Germline V lookup: CDR1 MNHNS, CDR2 SASEGT. The CDR3 coding sequence is TGTGCCAGCAGTCGGGACCGAAACTACGAGCAGTACTTC. This codes for CASSRDRNYEQYF.

This clone was seen a few times. This sequence joins TRBV6-5 and TRBJ1-2, with D possibly being TRBD1 (5 bases). V lost 10 bases, J lost 8 bases, and 11 bases lay in between. This CDR3 is 10 amino acids long. CDR1 MNHEY and CDR2 SVGAGI come from the germline V gene. The CDR3 spells CATSGAGYTF. The CDR3 DNA follows: TGTGCCACTAGTGGGGCAGGCTACACCTTC.

The chain combines TRBV5-6 with TRBJ2-5; 10 bases are shared with TRBD2. Germline V gives CDR1 SGHDT, CDR2 YYEEEE. This CDR3 is 15 amino acids long. V trimming: 3 bases; J trimming: 5 bases; junction bases outside the gene matches: 7. The CDR3 coding sequence is TGTGCCAGCAGCTCGGGCCGAGCGGGGGGGGAGACCCAGTACTTC. As protein: CASSSGRAGGETQYF. Supplemented by reference TRBV5-6 and TRBJ2-5, the full variable domain reads DAGVTQSPTHLIKTRGQQVTLRCSPKSGHDTVSWYQQALGQGPQFIFQYYEEEERQRGNFPDRFSGHQFPNYSSELNVNALLLGDSALYLCASSSGRAGGETQYFGPGTRLLVL.